One TCR beta chain is described in this entry. Assay used: immunoSEQ multiplex PCR; TCRdb lists only in-frame clones, some missing. The sample holds roughly 1 million clones, approximately 80% seen once. This sample is drawn from a study of shared clonotypes between healthy human individuals. CDR1 is SGHRS and CDR2 is YFSETQ in the germline V gene. The CDR3 is 16 residues long. V was cut by 6 bases and J by 2 bases, with 15 bases left in between. The V gene is TRBV5-1, the J gene TRBJ2-6; D gene uncertain. This TCR came from a man between 18 and 29 years old in good health. Some clones in this sample may be carry-over from other donors' samples. The sequencing sample was made of memory CD4+ T cells from PBMCs. This sample's subset: CD45RA-negative fraction. CDR3 coding DNA: TGCGCCAGCAAGGTGACCGGGCTTCCTGGGGCCAACGTCCTGACTTTC. Translated, it gives CASKVTGLPGANVLTF.